One and the same sample provided the 3 T cell receptor beta chains below, sequenced in a study of cytomegalovirus exposure and HLA in healthy donors. The PCR employed 60 Vbeta primers together with 13 Jbeta primers. Libraries were prepared by immunoSEQ multiplex PCR; TCRdb keeps only in-frame clonotypes and omits some of them. The profile shows some 180,000 clones, roughly 87% of them singletons. The sample was PBMCs. The receptors shown here come from a boy aged 2 to 9 in good health and CMV-seronegative.

This rearrangement joins TRBV15 to TRBJ1-5; perhaps TRBD1 as D (5 bases). With 8 bases removed from V and 3 bases from J, the gap between germline ends came to 11 bases. The germline CDR1 and CDR2 sequences are LNHNV and YYDKDF (reference sequence). CDR3 length: 13 amino acids. CDR3 bases: TGTGCCACCTCGGGGGATTACAATCAGCCCCAGCATTTT. Translating gives CATSGDYNQPQHF.

The rearrangement links TRBV19 to TRBJ1-2, with 7 positions matching TRBD1. The CDR3 runs to 14 residues. J lost 1 base, V lost 6 bases, and 5 bases had no gene match. CDR1 and CDR2 from the germline V gene are LNHDA and SQIVND (reference sequence). The CDR3: CASSSDRVNYGYTF. CDR3 nucleotide sequence: TGTGCCAGTAGCTCCGACAGGGTTAACTATGGCTACACCTTC.

Concerning this clone itself: The CDR3 does not end in the conserved phenylalanine or tryptophan, so this is likely a read error. The chain couples TRBV2 to TRBJ1-3; D unclear. The CDR3 extends over 13 amino acids. V was pared by 5 bases and J by 4 bases, with 9 bases between. CDR1 and CDR2 from the germline V gene are SNHLY and FYNNEI. CDR3 nucleotides: TGTGCCAGCAGTAGGGAGGGAGGAAACACCATATATCTT. It is translated as CASSREGGNTIYL.